The clone carrying this TCR beta chain showed up just a few times. The data were taken from a study of blood T cell repertoires in COVID-19. Study information: The United States, Italy and Spain supplied acute and convalescent COVID-19 samples.

In the original workflow: For nucleated cells, counts were estimated from reference gene primer amplification. Profiled with immunoSEQ multiplex PCR; TCRdb holds only in-frame clones, not every one. The V and J calls and clone size come from that table; D and trimming were worked out from the DNA. The sample contains approximately 76,000 clones, around nine tenths of which appear only once. The junction had 4 bases not matched to a gene; V was cut back by 4 bases and J by 7 bases. The CDR3 sequence is 15 residues long. Germline-derived CDR1 and CDR2 are SGDLS and YYNGEE. Source material: peripheral blood. This chain uses TRBV9 with TRBJ1-6; TRBD1 aligns across 11 bases. This receptor was obtained from a human donor in a cohort sampled during active COVID-19. CDR3 region: CASSPGTGGNSPLHF. In nucleotides, the CDR3 is TGTGCCAGCAGCCCCGGGACAGGGGGGAATTCACCCCTCCACTTT. Combining the CDR3 with reference TRBV9 and TRBJ1-6 gives the whole variable domain DSGVTQTPKHLITATGQRVTLRCSPRSGDLSVYWYQQSLDQGLQFLIQYYNGEERAKGNILERFSAQQFPDLHSELNLSSLELGDSALYFCASSPGTGGNSPLHFGNGTRLTVT.